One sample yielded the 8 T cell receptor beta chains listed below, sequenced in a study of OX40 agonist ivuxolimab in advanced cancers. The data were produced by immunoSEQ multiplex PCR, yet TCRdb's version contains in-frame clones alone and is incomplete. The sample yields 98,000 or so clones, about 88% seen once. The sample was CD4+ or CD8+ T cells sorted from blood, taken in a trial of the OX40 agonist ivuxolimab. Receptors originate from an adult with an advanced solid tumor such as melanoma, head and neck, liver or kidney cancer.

CDR3: CSGGQGVATEAFF. In nucleotides, the CDR3 is TGCAGCGGGGGACAGGGGGTAGCCACTGAAGCTTTCTTT. This chain joins TRBV29-1 and TRBJ1-1, with 11 bases that match TRBD1. V trimming: 7 bases; J trimming: 4 bases; junction bases outside the gene matches: 5. Germline CDR1 SQVTM, CDR2 ANQGSEA. The length of the CDR3 is 13 residues.

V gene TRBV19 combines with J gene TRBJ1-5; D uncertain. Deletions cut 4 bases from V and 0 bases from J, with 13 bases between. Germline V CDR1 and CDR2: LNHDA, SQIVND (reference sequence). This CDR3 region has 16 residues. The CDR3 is CASSKAGPYSNQPQHF. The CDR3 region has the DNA TGTGCCAGTAGTAAGGCCGGACCGTATAGCAATCAGCCCCAGCATTTT. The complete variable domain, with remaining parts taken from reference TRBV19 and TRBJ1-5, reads DGGITQSPKYLFRKEGQNVTLSCEQNLNHDAMYWYRQDPGQGLRLIYYSQIVNDFQKGDIAEGYSVSREKKESFPLTVTSAQKNPTAFYLCASSKAGPYSNQPQHFGDGTRLSIL.

DNA for the CDR3: TGTGCCAGCAGCCAAGAAGTCGGTGGCGGTCCGTACACTGAAGCTTTCTTT. It encodes CASSQEVGGGPYTEAFF. This sequence joins TRBV4-2 and TRBJ1-1; no firm D call. CDR3 size: 17 residues. V was trimmed by 0 bases and J by 3 bases, leaving 17 bases between them. The germline V gene has CDR1 LGHNA and CDR2 YNFKEQ.

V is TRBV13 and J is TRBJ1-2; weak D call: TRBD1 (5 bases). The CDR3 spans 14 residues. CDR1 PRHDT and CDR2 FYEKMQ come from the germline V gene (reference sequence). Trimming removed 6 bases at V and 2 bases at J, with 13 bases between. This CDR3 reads CASSHEQGNYGYTF. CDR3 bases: TGTGCCAGCAGTCACGAGCAGGGAAACTATGGCTACACCTTC.

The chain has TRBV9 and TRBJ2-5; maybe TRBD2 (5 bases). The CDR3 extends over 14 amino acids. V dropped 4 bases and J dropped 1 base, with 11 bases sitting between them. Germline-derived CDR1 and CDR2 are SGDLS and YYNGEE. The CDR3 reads CASSKGLGQETQYF. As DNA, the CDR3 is TGTGCCAGCAGCAAAGGACTGGGCCAAGAGACCCAGTACTTC.

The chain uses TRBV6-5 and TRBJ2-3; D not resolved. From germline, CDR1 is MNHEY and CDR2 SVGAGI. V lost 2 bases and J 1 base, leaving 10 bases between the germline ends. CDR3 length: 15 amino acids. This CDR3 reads CASSYRGLGTDTQYF. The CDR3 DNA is TGTGCCAGCAGTTACCGAGGTCTCGGCACAGATACGCAGTATTTT.

The CDR3 spells CASSLSAVREEKLFF. The DNA of the CDR3 is TGTGCCAGCAGCTTGAGCGCAGTACGAGAGGAAAAACTGTTTTTT. The chain carries TRBV5-4 and TRBJ1-4, with D unresolved. Germline CDR1 reads SGHNT; CDR2 reads YYREEE (reference sequence). The CDR3 extends over 15 amino acids. The V gene lost 1 base and the J gene lost 8 bases, with 15 bases spanning the gap.

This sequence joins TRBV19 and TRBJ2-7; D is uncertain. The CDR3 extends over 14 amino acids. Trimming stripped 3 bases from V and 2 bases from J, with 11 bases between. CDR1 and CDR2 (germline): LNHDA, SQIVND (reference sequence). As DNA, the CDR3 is TGTGCCAGTAGTATTAATCCCGACACCTACGAGCAGTACTTC. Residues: CASSINPDTYEQYF.